What follows are 11 T cell receptor beta chains derived from one specimen sequenced in a study of T cell responses to AZD1222 COVID-19 vaccine. Repertoires were generated with immunoSEQ multiplex PCR, while TCRdb's copy carries only in-frame clones and drops some. The sample yields approximately 140,000 clones, 80% to 90% seen once. The source was peripheral blood, collected on day 0 of AZD1222 vaccination. The receptors here all came from an adult in good health.

V is TRBV9 and J is TRBJ2-1; maybe TRBD1 (6 bases). This CDR3 region has 15 residues. V was trimmed by 2 bases and J by 3 bases, leaving 12 bases between them. CDR1 is SGDLS, CDR2 YYNGEE, per germline. The DNA for the CDR3 is TGTGCCAGCAGCGTTAGGACAGCAAACTACAATGAGCAGTTCTTC. Translating it yields CASSVRTANYNEQFF.

The CDR3: CASNRLAGDSRQQYF. CDR3 sequence (DNA): TGTGCCAGCAATCGACTAGCGGGAGATTCAAGACAGCAGTACTTC. V gene TRBV6-5 combines with J gene TRBJ2-7; 12 positions agree with TRBD2. Germline-derived CDR1 and CDR2 are MNHEY and SVGAGI. CDR3 size: 15 residues. V dropped 7 bases and J dropped 8; count of bases not matched to a gene: 12.

This clone has only one observation. The CDR3 spells CASSLRKAGQPQHF. For the CDR3, the DNA is TGTGCCAGCAGCCTAAGGAAGGCAGGGCAGCCCCAGCATTTT. The genes are TRBV6-5 and TRBJ1-5, with a possible D match to TRBD1 (5 bases). The CDR3 covers 14 residues. V lost 6 bases, J lost 7 bases, and 16 bases lay in between. The germline gives CDR1 MNHEY, CDR2 SVGAGI.

The chain joins TRBV19 to TRBJ2-2; D possibly uses TRBD1 or TRBD2 (5 bases each). This CDR3 is built from 14 residues. From germline, CDR1 is LNHDA and CDR2 SQIVND (reference sequence). Trimming stripped 3 bases from V and 5 bases from J, with 10 bases between. The CDR3 nucleotides read TGTGCCAGTAGTATCAATGGGGGTACCGGGGAGCTGTTTTTT. Its translation is CASSINGGTGELFF. The full variable domain, with the rest looked up from reference TRBV19 and TRBJ2-2, is DGGITQSPKYLFRKEGQNVTLSCEQNLNHDAMYWYRQDPGQGLRLIYYSQIVNDFQKGDIAEGYSVSREKKESFPLTVTSAQKNPTAFYLCASSINGGTGELFFGEGSRLTVL.

Written as DNA, the CDR3 is TGTGCCAGCAGCCAAGCACGGAAGATATCCTCGGGGACCCAGTACTTC. Its protein product is CASSQARKISSGTQYF. The chain is built from TRBV14 and TRBJ2-5; D remains ambiguous. The CDR3 is 16 amino acids. CDR1 and CDR2 from the germline V gene are SGHDN and FVKESK. V was pared by 1 base and J by 7 bases, with 19 bases between. Complete variable domain (other parts from reference TRBV14 and TRBJ2-5): EAGVTQFPSHSVIEKGQTVTLRCDPISGHDNLYWYRRVMGKEIKFLLHFVKESKQDESGMPNNRFLAERTGGTYSTLKVQPAELEDSGVYFCASSQARKISSGTQYFGPGTRLLVL.

The rearrangement links TRBV6-5 to TRBJ2-7; D might be TRBD1 or TRBD2, each matching 5 bases. This CDR3 has 14 amino acids. V was pared by 5 bases and J by 7 bases, with 18 bases between. CDR1 is MNHEY, CDR2 SVGAGI, per germline. This CDR3 reads CASSHRGRVREQYF. CDR3 nucleotides: TGTGCCAGCAGTCACCGGGGCCGGGTACGGGAGCAGTACTTC.

The chain recombines TRBV14 with TRBJ2-1, with 8 bases matching TRBD2. This CDR3 is built from 16 residues. Trimming cost V 4 bases and J 1 base; bases outside gene matches: 6. Germline V CDR1 and CDR2: SGHDN, FVKESK. CDR3 loop: CASSRLAGASYNEQFF. The CDR3 DNA sequence: TGTGCCAGCAGCCGTCTAGCGGGTGCTTCCTACAATGAGCAGTTCTTC.

The genes are TRBV15 and TRBJ1-2; D is unresolved. Germline V gives CDR1 LNHNV, CDR2 YYDKDF (reference sequence). The CDR3 consists of 15 residues. Trimming left V 4 bases short and J 0 bases short, with 12 bases between. The CDR3 region is CATSKAIHSNYGYTF. In nucleotides, the CDR3 is TGTGCCACCAGCAAAGCCATCCACTCTAACTATGGCTACACCTTC. Combining the CDR3 with reference TRBV15 and TRBJ1-2 gives the whole variable domain DAMVIQNPRYQVTQFGKPVTLSCSQTLNHNVMYWYQQKSSQAPKLLFHYYDKDFNNEADTPDNFQSRRPNTSFCFLDIRSPGLGDTAMYLCATSKAIHSNYGYTFGSGTRLTVV.

This clone showed up just a few times. This chain uses TRBV6-2 or TRBV6-3 with TRBJ2-7; 8 bases fit TRBD1. V lost 4 bases to trimming and J lost 2 bases; unmatched junction nucleotides: 7. The CDR3 covers 15 residues. Germline V gene sequence: CDR1 MNHEY, CDR2 SVGEGT. The CDR3 here is CASSFSGTGAYEQYF. In DNA, the CDR3 is TGTGCCAGCAGTTTCTCCGGGACAGGTGCCTACGAGCAGTACTTC.

This rearrangement joins TRBV5-1 to TRBJ1-1; D may be TRBD1 (5 bases). The germline CDR1 and CDR2 sequences are SGHRS and YFSETQ. V gave up 4 bases and J gave up 8 bases, with 30 bases separating them. The CDR3 sequence is 18 residues long. CDR3 sequence: CASSPTSVSWQGSYEAFF. The CDR3 region has the DNA TGCGCCAGCAGCCCCACGTCTGTAAGTTGGCAGGGAAGCTACGAAGCTTTCTTT.

The rearrangement uses TRBV7-9 and TRBJ1-1; 7 bases fit TRBD1. After removal of 8 bases from V and 4 bases from J, the junction contained 19 bases not matched to a gene. Germline CDR1 and CDR2: SEHNR and FQNEAQ (reference sequence). The CDR3 contains 17 residues. The CDR3 nucleotides are TGTGCCAGCGCCTTCTTCTCGGACAGGCCTGGGTCCACTGAAGCTTTCTTT. Amino acid sequence: CASAFFSDRPGSTEAFF.